This T cell receptor beta chain originates from a study of shared clonotypes between healthy human individuals. Generated by immunoSEQ multiplex PCR, the TCRdb table keeps only in-frame clones and is missing some. The sample shows approximately 2,200,000 clones, about 92% of them seen only once. This CDR3 is built from 17 residues. The V end was cut by 4 bases, the J end by 1 base, with 19 bases between. Germline CDR1 SEHNR, CDR2 FQNEAQ (reference sequence). The naive CD8 fraction comprised CD45RO-negative cells positively selected for CCR7 and excluded terminally differentiated effector memory CD45RA+ cells.

The chain uses TRBV7-9 and TRBJ2-5; either TRBD1 or TRBD2 may supply D (5 bases each). The clonotype comes from a man in his late teens or twenties in good health. Some clones in this sample may be carry-over from other donors' samples. Sequences were obtained from naive CD8+ T cells from PBMCs. The CDR3 reads CASSSTRDDGAQETQYF. In DNA form, the CDR3 reads TGTGCCAGCAGCTCTACTCGGGACGACGGGGCCCAAGAGACCCAGTACTTC.